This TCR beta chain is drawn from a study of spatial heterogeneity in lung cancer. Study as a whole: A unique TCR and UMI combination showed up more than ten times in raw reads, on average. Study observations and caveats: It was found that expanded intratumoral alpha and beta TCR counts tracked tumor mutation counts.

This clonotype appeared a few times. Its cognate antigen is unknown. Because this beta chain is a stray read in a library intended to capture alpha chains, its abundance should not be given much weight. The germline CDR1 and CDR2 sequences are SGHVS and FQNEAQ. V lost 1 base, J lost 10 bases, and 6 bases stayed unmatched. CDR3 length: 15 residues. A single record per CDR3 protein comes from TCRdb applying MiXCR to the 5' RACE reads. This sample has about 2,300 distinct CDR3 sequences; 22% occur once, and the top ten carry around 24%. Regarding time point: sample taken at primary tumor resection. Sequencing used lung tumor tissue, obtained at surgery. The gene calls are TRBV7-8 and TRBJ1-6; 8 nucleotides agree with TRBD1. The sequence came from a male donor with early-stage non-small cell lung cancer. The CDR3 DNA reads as TGTGCCAGCAGCTTAGTTTCAGGGGGCGGATCACCCCTCCACTTT. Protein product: CASSLVSGGGSPLHF. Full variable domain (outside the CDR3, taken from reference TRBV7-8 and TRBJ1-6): GAGVSQSPRYKVAKRGQDVALRCDPISGHVSLFWYQQALGQGPEFLTYFQNEAQLDKSGLPSDRFFAERPEGSVSTLKIQRTQQEDSAVYLCASSLVSGGGSPLHFGNGTRLTVT.